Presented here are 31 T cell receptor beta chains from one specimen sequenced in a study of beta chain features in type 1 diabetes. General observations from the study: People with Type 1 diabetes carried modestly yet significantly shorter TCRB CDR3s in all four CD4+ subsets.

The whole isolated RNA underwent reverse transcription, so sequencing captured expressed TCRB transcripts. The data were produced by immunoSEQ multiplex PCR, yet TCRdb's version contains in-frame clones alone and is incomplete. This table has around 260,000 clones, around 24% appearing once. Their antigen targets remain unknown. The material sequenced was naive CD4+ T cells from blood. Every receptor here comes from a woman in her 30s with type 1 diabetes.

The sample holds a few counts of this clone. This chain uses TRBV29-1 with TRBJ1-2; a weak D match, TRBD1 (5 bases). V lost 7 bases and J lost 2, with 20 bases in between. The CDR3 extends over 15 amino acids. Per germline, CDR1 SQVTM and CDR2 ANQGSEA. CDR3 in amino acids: CSGTAIRGSNYGYTF. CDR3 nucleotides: TGCAGCGGTACCGCGATCCGGGGGAGCAACTATGGCTACACCTTC.

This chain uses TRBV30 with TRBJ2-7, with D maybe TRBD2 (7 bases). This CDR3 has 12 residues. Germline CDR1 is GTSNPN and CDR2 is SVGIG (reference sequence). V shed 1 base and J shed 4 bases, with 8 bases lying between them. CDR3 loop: CAWSEGGYEQYF. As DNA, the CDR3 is TGTGCCTGGAGTGAGGGGGGGTACGAGCAGTACTTC.

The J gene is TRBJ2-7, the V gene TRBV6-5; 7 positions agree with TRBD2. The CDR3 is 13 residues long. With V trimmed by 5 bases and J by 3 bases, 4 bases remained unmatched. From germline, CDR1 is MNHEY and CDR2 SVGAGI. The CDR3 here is CASSREAHYEQYF. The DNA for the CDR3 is TGTGCCAGCAGTCGGGAGGCCCACTACGAGCAGTACTTC.

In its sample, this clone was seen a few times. DNA for the CDR3: TGTGCCAGCAGCCAAGGGCCCATAGGGGGTGAGCAGTTCTTC. Its translation is CASSQGPIGGEQFF. The rearrangement uses TRBV4-2 and TRBJ2-1, with D possibly being TRBD1 (6 bases). V was clipped by 1 base and J by 9 bases, with 13 bases between them. The CDR3 runs to 14 residues. Germline-derived CDR1 and CDR2 are LGHNA and YNFKEQ.

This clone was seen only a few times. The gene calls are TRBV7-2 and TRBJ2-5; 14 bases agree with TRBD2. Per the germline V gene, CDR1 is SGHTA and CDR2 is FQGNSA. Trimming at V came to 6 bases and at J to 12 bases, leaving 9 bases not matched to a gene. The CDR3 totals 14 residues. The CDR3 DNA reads TGTGCCAGCAGACGTCCGGGACTAGCGGGGGAGAAGTACTTC. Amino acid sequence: CASRRPGLAGEKYF.

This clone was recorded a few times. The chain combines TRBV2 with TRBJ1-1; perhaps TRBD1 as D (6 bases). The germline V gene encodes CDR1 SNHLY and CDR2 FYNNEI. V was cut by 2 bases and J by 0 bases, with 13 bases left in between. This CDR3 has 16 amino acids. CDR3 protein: CASSEMDSAMNTEAFF. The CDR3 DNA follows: TGTGCCAGCAGTGAAATGGACAGCGCCATGAACACTGAAGCTTTCTTT.

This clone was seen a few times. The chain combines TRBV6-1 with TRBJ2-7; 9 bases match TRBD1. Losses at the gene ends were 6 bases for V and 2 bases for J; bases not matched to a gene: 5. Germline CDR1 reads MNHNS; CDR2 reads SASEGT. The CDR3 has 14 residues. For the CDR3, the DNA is TGTGCCAGCAGATACCGGGACAGGGCCTACGAGCAGTACTTC. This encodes CASRYRDRAYEQYF.

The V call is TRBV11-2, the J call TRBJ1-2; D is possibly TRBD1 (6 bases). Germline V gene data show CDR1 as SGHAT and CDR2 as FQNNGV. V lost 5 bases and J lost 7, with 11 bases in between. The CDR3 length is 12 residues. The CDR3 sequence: CASSPGERGYTF. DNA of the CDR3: TGTGCCAGCAGCCCAGGGGAGCGTGGCTACACCTTC.

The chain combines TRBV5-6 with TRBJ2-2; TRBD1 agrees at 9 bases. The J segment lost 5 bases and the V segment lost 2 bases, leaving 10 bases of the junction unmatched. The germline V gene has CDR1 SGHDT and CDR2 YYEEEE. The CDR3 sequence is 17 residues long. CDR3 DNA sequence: TGTGCCAGCAGCTTAATGATTCCGGGACAGGGTACCGGGGAGCTGTTTTTT. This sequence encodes CASSLMIPGQGTGELFF.

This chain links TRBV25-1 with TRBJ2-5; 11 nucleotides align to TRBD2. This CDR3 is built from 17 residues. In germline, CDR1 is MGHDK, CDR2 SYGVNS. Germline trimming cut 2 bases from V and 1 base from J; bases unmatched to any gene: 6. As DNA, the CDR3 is TGTGCCAGCAGTGAAGGAGCTAGCGGGAGGTTCCAAGAGACCCAGTACTTC. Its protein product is CASSEGASGRFQETQYF.

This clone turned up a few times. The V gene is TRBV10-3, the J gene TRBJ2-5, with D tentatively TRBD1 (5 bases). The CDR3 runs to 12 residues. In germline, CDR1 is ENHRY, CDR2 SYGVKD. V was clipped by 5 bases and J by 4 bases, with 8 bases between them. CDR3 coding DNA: TGTGCCATCAGTCAGGGCAGAGAGACCCAGTACTTC. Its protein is CAISQGRETQYF.

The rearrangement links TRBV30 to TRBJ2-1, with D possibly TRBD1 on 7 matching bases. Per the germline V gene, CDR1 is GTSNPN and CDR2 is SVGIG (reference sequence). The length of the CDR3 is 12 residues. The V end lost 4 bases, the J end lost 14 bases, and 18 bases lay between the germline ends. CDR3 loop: CAWNQGGSGKFF. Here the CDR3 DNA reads TGTGCCTGGAATCAGGGGGGTTCGGGAAAGTTCTTC.

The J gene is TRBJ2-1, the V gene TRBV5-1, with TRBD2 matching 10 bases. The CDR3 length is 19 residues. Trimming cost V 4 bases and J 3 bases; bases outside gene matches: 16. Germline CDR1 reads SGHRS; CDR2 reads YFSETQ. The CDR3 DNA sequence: TGCGCCAGCAGCATTGTCTGGACTAGCGGATCAAAAGTCTACAATGAGCAGTTCTTC. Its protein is CASSIVWTSGSKVYNEQFF.

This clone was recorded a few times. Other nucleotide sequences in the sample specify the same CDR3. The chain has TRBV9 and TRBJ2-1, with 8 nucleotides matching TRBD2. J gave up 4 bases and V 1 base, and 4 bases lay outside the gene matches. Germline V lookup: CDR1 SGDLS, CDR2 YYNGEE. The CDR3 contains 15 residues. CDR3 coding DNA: TGTGCCAGCAGCGTAAGCGGGAGCTCTTACAATGAGCAGTTCTTC. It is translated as CASSVSGSSYNEQFF. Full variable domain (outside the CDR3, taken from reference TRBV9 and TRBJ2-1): DSGVTQTPKHLITATGQRVTLRCSPRSGDLSVYWYQQSLDQGLQFLIQYYNGEERAKGNILERFSAQQFPDLHSELNLSSLELGDSALYFCASSVSGSSYNEQFFGPGTRLTVL.

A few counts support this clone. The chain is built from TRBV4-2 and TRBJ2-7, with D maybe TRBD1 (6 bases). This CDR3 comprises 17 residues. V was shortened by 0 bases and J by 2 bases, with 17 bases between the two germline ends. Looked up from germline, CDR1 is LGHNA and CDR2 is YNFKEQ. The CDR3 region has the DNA TGTGCCAGCAGCCAAGAAGGTCTCCGGCAGGGGCCCTACGAGCAGTACTTC. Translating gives CASSQEGLRQGPYEQYF.

DNA of the CDR3: TGTGCCAGCAGCGAGGACAGTTTGGGCTACACCTTC. Translation gives CASSEDSLGYTF. The chain recombines TRBV11-3 with TRBJ1-2; maybe TRBD1 (6 bases). Trimming pared 5 bases from V and 8 bases from J, leaving 12 bases between. Germline lookup yields CDR1 SGHNT and CDR2 YENEEA. The CDR3 has 12 amino acids.

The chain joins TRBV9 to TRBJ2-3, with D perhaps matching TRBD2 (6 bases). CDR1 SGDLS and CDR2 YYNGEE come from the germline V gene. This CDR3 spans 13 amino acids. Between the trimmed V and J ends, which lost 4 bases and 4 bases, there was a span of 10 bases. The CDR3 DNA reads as TGTGCCAGCAGCTCGGGACTTTCAGATACGCAGTATTTT. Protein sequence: CASSSGLSDTQYF.

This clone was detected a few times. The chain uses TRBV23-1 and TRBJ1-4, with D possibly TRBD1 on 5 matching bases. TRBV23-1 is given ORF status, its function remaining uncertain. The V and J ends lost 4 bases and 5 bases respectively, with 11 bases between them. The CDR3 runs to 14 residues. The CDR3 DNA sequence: TGCGCCAGCAGTCCGCGGGGGGAAAATGAAAAACTGTTTTTT. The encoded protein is CASSPRGENEKLFF.

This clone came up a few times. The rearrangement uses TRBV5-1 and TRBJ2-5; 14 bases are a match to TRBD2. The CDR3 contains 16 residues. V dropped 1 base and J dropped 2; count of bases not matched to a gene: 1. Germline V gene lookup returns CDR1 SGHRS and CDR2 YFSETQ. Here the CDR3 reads CASSLRLAGGQETQYF. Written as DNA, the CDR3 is TGCGCCAGCAGCTTGAGACTAGCGGGAGGGCAAGAGACCCAGTACTTC.

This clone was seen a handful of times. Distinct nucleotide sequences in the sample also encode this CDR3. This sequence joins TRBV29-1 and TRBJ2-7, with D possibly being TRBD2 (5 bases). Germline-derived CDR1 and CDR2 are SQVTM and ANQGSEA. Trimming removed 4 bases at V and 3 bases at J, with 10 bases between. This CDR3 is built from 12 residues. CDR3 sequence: CSVGPGGYEQYF. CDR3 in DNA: TGCAGCGTTGGCCCCGGAGGCTACGAGCAGTACTTC.

Written as DNA, the CDR3 is TGTGCCACCAGCAGTGCAGGGGTGAACACTGAAGCTTTCTTT. Encoded protein: CATSSAGVNTEAFF. This chain connects TRBV15 to TRBJ1-1; D perhaps matches TRBD1 (6 bases). The CDR3 covers 14 residues. The germline V and J ends were trimmed by 3 bases and 0 bases, with 8 bases remaining between them. Germline V lookup: CDR1 LNHNV, CDR2 YYDKDF (reference sequence).

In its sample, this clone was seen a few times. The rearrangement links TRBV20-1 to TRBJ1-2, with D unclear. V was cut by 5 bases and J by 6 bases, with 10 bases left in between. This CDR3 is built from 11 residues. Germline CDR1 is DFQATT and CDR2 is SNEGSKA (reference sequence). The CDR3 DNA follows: TGCAGTGCTTCCCGTTTTAATGGCTACACCTTC. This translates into CSASRFNGYTF.

CDR3 loop: CASFELGGEWCTDTQYF. CDR3 in DNA: TGCGCCAGCTTTGAACTTGGGGGGGAGTGGTGCACAGATACGCAGTATTTT. The chain couples TRBV23-1 to TRBJ2-3; 7 nucleotides agree with TRBD2. TRBV23-1 falls under the ORF class, with uncertain function. V lost 8 bases to trimming and J lost 1 base; unmatched junction nucleotides: 15. The CDR3 sequence is 17 residues long.

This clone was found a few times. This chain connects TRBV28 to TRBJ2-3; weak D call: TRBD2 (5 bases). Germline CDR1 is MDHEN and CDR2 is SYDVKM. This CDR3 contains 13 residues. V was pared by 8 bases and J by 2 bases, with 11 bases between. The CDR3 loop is CASGLLYTDTQYF. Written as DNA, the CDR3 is TGTGCCAGCGGACTTCTGTACACAGATACGCAGTATTTT.

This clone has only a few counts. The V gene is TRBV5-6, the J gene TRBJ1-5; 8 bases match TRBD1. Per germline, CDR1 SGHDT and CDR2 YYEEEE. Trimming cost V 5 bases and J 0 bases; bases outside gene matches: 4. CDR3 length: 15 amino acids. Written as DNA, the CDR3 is TGTGCCAGCAGACTGACAGGGGATAGCAATCAGCCCCAGCATTTT. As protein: CASRLTGDSNQPQHF.

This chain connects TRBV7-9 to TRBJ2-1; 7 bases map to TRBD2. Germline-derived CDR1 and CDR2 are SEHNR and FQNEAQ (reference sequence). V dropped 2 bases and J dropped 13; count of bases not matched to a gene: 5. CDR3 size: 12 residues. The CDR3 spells CASSLPLADQFF. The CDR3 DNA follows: TGTGCCAGCAGCTTACCCCTAGCGGACCAGTTCTTC.

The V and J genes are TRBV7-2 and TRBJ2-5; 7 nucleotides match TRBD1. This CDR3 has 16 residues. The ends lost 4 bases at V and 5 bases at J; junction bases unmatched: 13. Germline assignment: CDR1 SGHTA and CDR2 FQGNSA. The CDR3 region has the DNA TGTGCCAGCAGCTCCCCACCGGGACAGCGAGCCGAGACCCAGTACTTC. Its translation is CASSSPPGQRAETQYF.

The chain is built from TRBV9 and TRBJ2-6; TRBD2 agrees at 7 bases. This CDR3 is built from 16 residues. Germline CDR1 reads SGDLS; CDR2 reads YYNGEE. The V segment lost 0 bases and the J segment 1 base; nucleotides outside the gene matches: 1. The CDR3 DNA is TGTGCCAGCAGCGTAGTCGGGGGGTCTGGGGCCAACGTCCTGACTTTC. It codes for CASSVVGGSGANVLTF.

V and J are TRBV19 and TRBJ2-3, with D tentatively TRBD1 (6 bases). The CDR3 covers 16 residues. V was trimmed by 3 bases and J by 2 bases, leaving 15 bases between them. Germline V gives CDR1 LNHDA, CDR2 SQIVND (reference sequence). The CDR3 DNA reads TGTGCCAGTAGTATCGGACAGACTGAGTTCACAGATACGCAGTATTTT. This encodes CASSIGQTEFTDTQYF. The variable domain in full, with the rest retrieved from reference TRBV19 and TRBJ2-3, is DGGITQSPKYLFRKEGQNVTLSCEQNLNHDAMYWYRQDPGQGLRLIYYSQIVNDFQKGDIAEGYSVSREKKESFPLTVTSAQKNPTAFYLCASSIGQTEFTDTQYFGPGTRLTVL.

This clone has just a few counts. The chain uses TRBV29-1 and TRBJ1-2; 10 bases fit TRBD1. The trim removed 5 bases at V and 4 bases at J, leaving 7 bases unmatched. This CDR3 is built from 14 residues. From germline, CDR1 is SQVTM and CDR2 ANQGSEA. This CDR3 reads CSVNNRDRGYGYTF. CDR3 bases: TGCAGCGTTAATAATCGGGACAGGGGCTATGGCTACACCTTC.

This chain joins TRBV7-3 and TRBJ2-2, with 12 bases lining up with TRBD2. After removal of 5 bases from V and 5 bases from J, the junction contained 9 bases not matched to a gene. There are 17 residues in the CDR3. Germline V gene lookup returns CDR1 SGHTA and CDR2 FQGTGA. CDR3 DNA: TGTGCCAGCAGCGCCAAGACTAGCGGGAGTGGTACCGGGGAGCTGTTTTTT. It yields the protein CASSAKTSGSGTGELFF.